The clone carrying this TCR beta chain was seen only a few times. As yet, its antigen is unknown. TCRdb reanalysed the 5' RACE reads using MiXCR and keeps one entry per CDR3 protein. Among a few hundred thousand distinct CDR3 sequences listed, 20% to 25% were seen once. This sample is part of a study of T-cell memory formation after mild COVID-19. General study results and limits: There was no confirmation that second-wave clones peaking on day 37 were SARS-CoV-2 specific. Chiefly within CM and EM were the contracting CD4+ clones; CD8+ ones were within EMRA.

V was clipped by 0 bases and J by 5 bases, with 10 bases between them. CDR3 size: 14 residues. Germline-derived CDR1 and CDR2 are SGHTA and FQGTGA. This sequence originates from an adult woman who had mild COVID-19 (a few samples of this study predate the infection). Cell type and time point are not known. The chain is built from TRBV7-3 and TRBJ2-5; the D gene could be TRBD1 or TRBD2 (6 bases each). Sequenced material: PBMCs or a T cell subset sorted from them (not recorded which). CDR3 sequence: CASSLTGGGETQYF. In DNA, the CDR3 is TGTGCCAGCAGCTTAACCGGGGGCGGGGAGACCCAGTACTTC. Using reference TRBV7-3 and TRBJ2-5 for the parts outside the CDR3, the full variable domain is GAGVSQTPSNKVTEKGKYVELRCDPISGHTALYWYRQSLGQGPEFLIYFQGTGAADDSGLPNDRFFAVRPEGSVSTLKIQRTERGDSAVYLCASSLTGGGETQYFGPGTRLLVL.